Sequencing of this T cell receptor (beta chain) was carried out in a study of shared clonotypes between healthy human individuals. Donors, without exception, were Caucasian adults residing in Nashville, Tennessee. The CDR3 covers 11 residues. V lost 7 bases and J 11 bases, leaving 12 bases between the germline ends. Study findings and constraints: Naive subsets tended to show greater estimated richness than memory subsets. Sharing across four donors was highest in naive CD4 (approximately 5%) and lowest in memory CD8 (0.4%).

Profiling relied on immunoSEQ multiplex PCR, and the TCRdb table lists in-frame clones only, not all of them. This table holds about 1.4 million clones, around 95% found once. Turning to this clone: Antigen specificity is unknown.

This sequence was found in a man aged 25 to 40 in good health. The rearrangement joins TRBV23-1 to TRBJ1-5, with D perhaps matching TRBD1 (5 bases). TRBV23-1 is flagged as an ORF with uncertain function. Sequencing was done on a sample of naive CD4+ T cells sorted from blood. This sample's subset: CD45RA+ positively selected. The CDR3 region has the DNA TGCGCCAGCAACGCACGGGACTCCCAGCATTTT. Its protein product is CASNARDSQHF.